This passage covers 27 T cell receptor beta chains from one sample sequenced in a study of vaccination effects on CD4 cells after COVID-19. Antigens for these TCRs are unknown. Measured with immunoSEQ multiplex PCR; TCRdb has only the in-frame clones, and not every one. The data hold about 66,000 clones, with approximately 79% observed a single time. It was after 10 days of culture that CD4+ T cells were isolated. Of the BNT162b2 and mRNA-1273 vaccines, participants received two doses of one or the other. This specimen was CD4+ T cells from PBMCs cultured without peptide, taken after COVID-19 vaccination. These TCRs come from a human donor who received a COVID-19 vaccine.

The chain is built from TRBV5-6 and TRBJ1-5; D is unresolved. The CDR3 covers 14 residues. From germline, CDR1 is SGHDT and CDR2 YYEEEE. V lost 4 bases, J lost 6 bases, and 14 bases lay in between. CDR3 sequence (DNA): TGTGCCAGCAGCGCGGCAGAGGCTGGTCAGCCCCAGCATTTT. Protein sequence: CASSAAEAGQPQHF.

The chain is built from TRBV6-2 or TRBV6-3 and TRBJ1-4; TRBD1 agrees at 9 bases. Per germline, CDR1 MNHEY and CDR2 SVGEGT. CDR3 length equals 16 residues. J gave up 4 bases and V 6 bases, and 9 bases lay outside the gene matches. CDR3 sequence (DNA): TGTGCCAGCAGCAGTGGGACAGGGCTAATTAATGAAAAACTGTTTTTT. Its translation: CASSSGTGLINEKLFF.

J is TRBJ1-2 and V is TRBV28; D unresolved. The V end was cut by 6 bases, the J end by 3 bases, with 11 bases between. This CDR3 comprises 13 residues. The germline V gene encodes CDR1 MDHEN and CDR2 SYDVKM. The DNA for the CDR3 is TGTGCCAGCAGCAAGCAGACGGACTATGGCTACACCTTC. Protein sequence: CASSKQTDYGYTF.

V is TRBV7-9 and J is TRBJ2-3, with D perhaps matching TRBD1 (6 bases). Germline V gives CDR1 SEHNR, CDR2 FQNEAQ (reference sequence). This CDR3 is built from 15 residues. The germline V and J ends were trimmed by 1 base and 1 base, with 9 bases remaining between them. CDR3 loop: CASSLVPGGTDTQYF. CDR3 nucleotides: TGTGCCAGCAGCTTAGTTCCAGGGGGCACAGATACGCAGTATTTT.

The CDR3: CASSPRTGQSYGYTF. CDR3 coding DNA: TGTGCCAGCAGCCCTAGGACAGGTCAATCCTATGGCTACACCTTC. This chain connects TRBV7-9 to TRBJ1-2; 7 bases fit TRBD1. Germline values: CDR1 SEHNR, CDR2 FQNEAQ (reference sequence). The CDR3 is 15 amino acids. The V and J ends lost 5 bases and 4 bases, in that order; junction bases with no gene match: 10.

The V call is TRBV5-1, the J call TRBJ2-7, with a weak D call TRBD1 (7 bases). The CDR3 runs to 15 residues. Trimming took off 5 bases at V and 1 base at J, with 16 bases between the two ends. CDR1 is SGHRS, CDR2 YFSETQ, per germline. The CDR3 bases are TGCGCCAGCAGGCGGGACAGTTCCTATTCCTACGAGCAGTACGTC. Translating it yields CASRRDSSYSYEQYV.

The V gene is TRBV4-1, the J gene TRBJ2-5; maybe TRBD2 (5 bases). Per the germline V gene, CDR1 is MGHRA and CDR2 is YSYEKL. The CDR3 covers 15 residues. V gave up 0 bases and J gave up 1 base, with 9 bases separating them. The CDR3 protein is CASSQEGRGQETQYF. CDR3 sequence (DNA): TGCGCCAGCAGCCAAGAAGGCCGGGGCCAAGAGACCCAGTACTTC.

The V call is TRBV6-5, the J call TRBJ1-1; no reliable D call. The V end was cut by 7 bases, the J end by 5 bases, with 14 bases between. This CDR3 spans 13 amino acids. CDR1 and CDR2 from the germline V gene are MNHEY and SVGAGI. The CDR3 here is CASTRTVGTEAFF. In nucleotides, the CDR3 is TGTGCCAGCACCAGGACCGTGGGGACTGAAGCTTTCTTT.

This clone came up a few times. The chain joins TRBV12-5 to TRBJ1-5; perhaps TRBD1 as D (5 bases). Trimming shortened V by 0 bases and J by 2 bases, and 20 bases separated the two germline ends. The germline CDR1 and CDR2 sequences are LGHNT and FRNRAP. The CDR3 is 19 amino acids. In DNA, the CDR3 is TGTGCTAGTGGTTTGGTACAGGACGGTCGGTTTCTAGGCAATCAGCCCCAGCATTTT. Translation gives CASGLVQDGRFLGNQPQHF.

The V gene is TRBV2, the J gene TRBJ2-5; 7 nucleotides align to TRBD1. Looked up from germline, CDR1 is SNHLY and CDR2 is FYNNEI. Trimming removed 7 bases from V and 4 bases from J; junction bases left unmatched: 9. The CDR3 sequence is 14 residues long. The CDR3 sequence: CASNNMGTAETQYF. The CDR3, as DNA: TGTGCCAGCAATAATATGGGGACAGCAGAGACCCAGTACTTC. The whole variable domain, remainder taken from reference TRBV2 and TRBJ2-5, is EPEVTQTPSHQVTQMGQEVILRCVPISNHLYFYWYRQILGQKVEFLVSFYNNEISEKSEIFDDQFSVERPDGSNFTLKIRSTKLEDSAMYFCASNNMGTAETQYFGPGTRLLVL.

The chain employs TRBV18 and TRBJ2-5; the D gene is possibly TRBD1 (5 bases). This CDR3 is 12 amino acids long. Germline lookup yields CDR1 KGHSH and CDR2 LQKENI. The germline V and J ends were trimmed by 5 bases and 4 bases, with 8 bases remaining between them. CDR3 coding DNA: TGTGCCAGCTCATGGCAGGGAGAGACCCAGTACTTC. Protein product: CASSWQGETQYF.

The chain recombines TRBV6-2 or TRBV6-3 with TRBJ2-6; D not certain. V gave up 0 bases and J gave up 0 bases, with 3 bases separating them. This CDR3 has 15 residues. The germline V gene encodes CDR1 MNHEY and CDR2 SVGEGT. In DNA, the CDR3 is TGTGCCAGCAGTTACTCGGGCTCTGGGGCCAACGTCCTGACTTTC. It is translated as CASSYSGSGANVLTF.

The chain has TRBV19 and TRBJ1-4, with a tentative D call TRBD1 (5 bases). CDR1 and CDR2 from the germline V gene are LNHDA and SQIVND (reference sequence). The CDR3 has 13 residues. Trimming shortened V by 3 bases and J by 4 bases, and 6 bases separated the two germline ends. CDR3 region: CASSIRDNEKLFF. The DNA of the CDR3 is TGTGCCAGTAGTATCAGGGATAATGAAAAACTGTTTTTT.

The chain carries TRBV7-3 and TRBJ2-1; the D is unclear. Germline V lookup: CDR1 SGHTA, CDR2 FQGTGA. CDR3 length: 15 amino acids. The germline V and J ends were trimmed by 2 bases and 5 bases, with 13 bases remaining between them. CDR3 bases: TGTGCCAGCAGCTTACGAAATTTGGGTAACAATGAGCAGTTCTTC. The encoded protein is CASSLRNLGNNEQFF.

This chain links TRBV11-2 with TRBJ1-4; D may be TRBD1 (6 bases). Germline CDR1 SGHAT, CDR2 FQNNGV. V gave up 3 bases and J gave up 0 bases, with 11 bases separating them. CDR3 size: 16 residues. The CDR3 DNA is TGTGCCAGCAGCTTCCGGGACAACCCAACTAATGAAAAACTGTTTTTT. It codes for CASSFRDNPTNEKLFF.

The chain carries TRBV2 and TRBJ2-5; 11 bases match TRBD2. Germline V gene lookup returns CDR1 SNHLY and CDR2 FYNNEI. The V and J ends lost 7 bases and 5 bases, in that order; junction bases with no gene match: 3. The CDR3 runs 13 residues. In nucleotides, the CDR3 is TGTGCCAGCAAGACTAGCGGGGTTGAGACCCAGTACTTC. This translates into CASKTSGVETQYF.

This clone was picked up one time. The CDR3 nucleotides read TGTGCCAGCAGGGAGCGGGGGGGTAGCTACAATGAGCAGTTCTTC. This sequence encodes CASRERGGSYNEQFF. The chain carries TRBV6-5 and TRBJ2-1; 10 bases agree with TRBD2. There are 15 residues in the CDR3. The trim removed 6 bases at V and 3 bases at J, leaving 5 bases unmatched. CDR1 is MNHEY and CDR2 is SVGAGI in the germline V gene.

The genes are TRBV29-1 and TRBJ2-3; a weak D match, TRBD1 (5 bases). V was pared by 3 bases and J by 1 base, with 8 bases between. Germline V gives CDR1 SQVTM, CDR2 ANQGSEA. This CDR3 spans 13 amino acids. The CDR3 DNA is TGCAGCGTTGAGGGGCCTCGCACAGATACGCAGTATTTT. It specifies CSVEGPRTDTQYF.

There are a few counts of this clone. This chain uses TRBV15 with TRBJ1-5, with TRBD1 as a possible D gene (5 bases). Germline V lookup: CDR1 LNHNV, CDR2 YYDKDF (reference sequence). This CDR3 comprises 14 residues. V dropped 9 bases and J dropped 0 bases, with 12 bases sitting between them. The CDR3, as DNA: TGTGCCACAGCAGGGCAATATAGCAATCAGCCCCAGCATTTT. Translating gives CATAGQYSNQPQHF.

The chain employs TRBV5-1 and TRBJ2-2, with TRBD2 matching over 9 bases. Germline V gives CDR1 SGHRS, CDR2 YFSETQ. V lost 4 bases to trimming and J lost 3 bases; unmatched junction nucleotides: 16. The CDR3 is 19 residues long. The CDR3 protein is CASSLAEGAGGRYTGELFF. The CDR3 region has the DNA TGCGCCAGCAGCCTCGCCGAAGGGGCGGGGGGGCGTTACACCGGGGAGCTGTTTTTT.

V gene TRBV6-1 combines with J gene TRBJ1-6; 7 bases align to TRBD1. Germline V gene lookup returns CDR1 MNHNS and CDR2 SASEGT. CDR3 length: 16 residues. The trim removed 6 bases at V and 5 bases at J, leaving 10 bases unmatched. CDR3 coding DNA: TGTGCCAGCAGAGAAAGACAGGGTCACAATAATTCACCCCTCCACTTT. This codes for CASRERQGHNNSPLHF.

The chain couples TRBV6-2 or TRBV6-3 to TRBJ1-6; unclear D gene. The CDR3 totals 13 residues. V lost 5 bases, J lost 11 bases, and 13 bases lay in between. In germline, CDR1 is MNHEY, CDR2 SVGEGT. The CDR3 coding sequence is TGTGCCAGCAGTCCCTCCTCCCTCCCACCCCTCCACTTT. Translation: CASSPSSLPPLHF.

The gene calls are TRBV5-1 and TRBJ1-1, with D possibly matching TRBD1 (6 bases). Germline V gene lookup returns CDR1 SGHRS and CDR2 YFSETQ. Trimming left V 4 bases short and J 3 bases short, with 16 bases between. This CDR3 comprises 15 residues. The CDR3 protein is CASSRMGGADTEAFF. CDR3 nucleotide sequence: TGCGCCAGCAGCCGAATGGGGGGGGCGGACACTGAAGCTTTCTTT. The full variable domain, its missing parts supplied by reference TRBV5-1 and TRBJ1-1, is KAGVTQTPRYLIKTRGQQVTLSCSPISGHRSVSWYQQTPGQGLQFLFEYFSETQRNKGNFPGRFSGRQFSNSRSEMNVSTLELGDSALYLCASSRMGGADTEAFFGQGTRLTVV.

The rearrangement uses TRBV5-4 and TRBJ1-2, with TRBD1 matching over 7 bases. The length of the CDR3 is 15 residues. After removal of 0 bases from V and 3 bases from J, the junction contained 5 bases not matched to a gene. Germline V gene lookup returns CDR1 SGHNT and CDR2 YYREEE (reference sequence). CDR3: CASSLADRAYYGYTF. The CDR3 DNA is TGTGCCAGCAGCTTGGCCGACAGGGCATACTATGGCTACACCTTC.

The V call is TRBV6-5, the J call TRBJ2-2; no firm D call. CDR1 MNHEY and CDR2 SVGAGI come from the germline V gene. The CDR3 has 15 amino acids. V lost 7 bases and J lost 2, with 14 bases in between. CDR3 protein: CASMAAGGNTGELFF. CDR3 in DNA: TGTGCCAGCATGGCAGCCGGTGGAAACACCGGGGAGCTGTTTTTT.

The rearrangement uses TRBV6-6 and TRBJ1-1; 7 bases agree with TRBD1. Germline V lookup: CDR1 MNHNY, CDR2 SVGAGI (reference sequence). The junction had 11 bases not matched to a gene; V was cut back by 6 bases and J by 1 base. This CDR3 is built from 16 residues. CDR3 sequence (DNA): TGTGCCAGCAGGGAAATGACAGGGTCCCCGAACACTGAAGCTTTCTTT. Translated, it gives CASREMTGSPNTEAFF.

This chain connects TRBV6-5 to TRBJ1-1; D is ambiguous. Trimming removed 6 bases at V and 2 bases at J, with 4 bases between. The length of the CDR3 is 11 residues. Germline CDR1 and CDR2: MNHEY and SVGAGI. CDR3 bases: TGTGCCAGCAGGTTAAACACTGAAGCTTTCTTT. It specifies CASRLNTEAFF.